The clone carrying this T cell receptor (beta chain) appeared a few times. Its matching antigen is unknown. The record originates from a study of T-cell memory formation after mild COVID-19. Study-level findings and limits: Shrinking CD4+ clones resided mostly in CM and EM, and CD8+ ones in EMRA.

Germline V gene data show CDR1 as KGHDR and CDR2 as SFDVKD. This CDR3 comprises 13 residues. V gave up 7 bases and J gave up 8 bases, with 14 bases separating them. One entry per CDR3 protein results from TCRdb running MiXCR on the 5' RACE reads. The data hold under 300,000 distinct CDR3 sequences, with more than 8% observed a single time. Sample: PBMCs or a T cell subset sorted from them (not recorded which). The chain carries TRBV24-1 and TRBJ2-1; no definite D call. This clonotype was obtained from a man between 18 and 35 years old who had mild COVID-19 (a few samples of this study predate the infection). Cell type and time point are not known. CDR3 amino acids: CATSDLFRDEQFF. Here the CDR3 DNA reads TGTGCCACCAGCGATCTGTTTAGAGATGAGCAGTTCTTC.